The T cell receptor beta chain described here comes from a study of vaccination and CD4 T cells after COVID-19. In the study overall: Control cultures used a CEFX viral epitope pool, an HIV-1 Nef peptide pool, or no peptide.

CDR3 size: 11 residues. The V gene lost 6 bases and the J gene lost 8 bases, with 13 bases spanning the gap. The germline CDR1 and CDR2 sequences are DFQATT and SNEGSKA (reference sequence). Treatment: 10-day PBMC culture with coronavirus spike peptide pools or control peptides (ViraFEST assay). Cultured CD4+ T cell DNA underwent sequencing with the Oncomine TCR Beta short-read assay. Each CDR3 protein gets one entry after TCRdb re-called the PCR reads with MiXCR. Counted here are 13,000 to 15,000 distinct CDR3 sequences, over 45% occurring once; the ten biggest clones make up roughly a quarter. As concerns this clonotype: Its antigen is currently unknown.

This clonotype was obtained from a human donor with COVID-19. The chain joins TRBV20-1 to TRBJ1-1, with unresolved D. The sample in question was cultured CD4+ T cells from blood, obtained after SARS-CoV-2 vaccination. In DNA, the CDR3 is TGCAGTGCCCCGGACCGCCGCGAAGCTTTCTTT. This translates into CSAPDRREAFF.